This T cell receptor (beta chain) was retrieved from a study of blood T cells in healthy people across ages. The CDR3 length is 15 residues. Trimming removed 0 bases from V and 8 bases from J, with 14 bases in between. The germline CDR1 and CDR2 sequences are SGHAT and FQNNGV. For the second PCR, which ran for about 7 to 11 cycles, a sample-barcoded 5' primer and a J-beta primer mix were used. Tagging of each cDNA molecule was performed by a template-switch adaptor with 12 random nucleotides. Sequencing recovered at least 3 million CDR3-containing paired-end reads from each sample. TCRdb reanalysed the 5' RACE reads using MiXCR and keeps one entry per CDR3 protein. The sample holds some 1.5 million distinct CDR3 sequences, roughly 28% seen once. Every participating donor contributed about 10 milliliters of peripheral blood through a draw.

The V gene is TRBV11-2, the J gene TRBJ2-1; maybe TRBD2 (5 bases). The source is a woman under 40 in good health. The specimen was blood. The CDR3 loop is CASSLDGSVRDEQFF. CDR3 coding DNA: TGTGCCAGCAGCTTAGACGGTAGCGTAAGGGATGAGCAGTTCTTC.